Shown below are 8 T cell receptor beta chains from a single sample sequenced in a study of blood T cell repertoires in COVID-19. Sequenced by immunoSEQ multiplex PCR; TCRdb stores in-frame clones only, minus some. This sample yields a few hundred thousand clones, of which 89% are seen a single time; roughly 4.5% belongs to the top ten. Sequencing was carried out using peripheral blood. These receptors came from a woman in her thirties or forties who had recovered from COVID-19.

The chain is built from TRBV4-3 and TRBJ2-3; 8 bases match TRBD2. The CDR3 consists of 19 residues. Germline CDR1 reads LGHNA; CDR2 reads YSLEER. V lost 0 bases to trimming and J lost 4 bases; unmatched junction nucleotides: 15. The CDR3 loop reads CASSQDPPGLATTSDTQYF. CDR3 in DNA: TGCGCCAGCAGCCAAGATCCCCCCGGACTAGCTACCACCTCAGATACGCAGTATTTT.

V usage is TRBV5-4 and J usage is TRBJ2-5, with a possible D match to TRBD1 (5 bases). V lost 0 bases and J lost 4, with 7 bases in between. There are 13 residues in the CDR3. Germline values: CDR1 SGHNT, CDR2 YYREEE (reference sequence). The DNA of the CDR3 is TGTGCCAGCAGCTTGGTTAGGGGAGAGACCCAGTACTTC. Its translation: CASSLVRGETQYF.

The chain's CDR3 is CASSYNTGNEQFF. CDR3 bases: TGTGCCAGCAGCTATAACACCGGGAATGAGCAGTTCTTC. The chain employs TRBV7-2 and TRBJ2-1; D not resolved. The CDR3 has 13 amino acids. CDR1 SGHTA and CDR2 FQGNSA come from the germline V gene. V shed 4 bases and J shed 7 bases, with 11 bases lying between them.

About this clone: At one of its ends the junction is not consistent with the germline gene, which may arise from a read error. The V and J genes are TRBV7-9 and TRBJ2-5; D is uncertain. In germline, CDR1 is SEHNR, CDR2 FQNEAQ (reference sequence). The CDR3 totals 14 residues. The CDR3: CASSLMAGEETQYF. The CDR3, as DNA: TGTGCCAGCAGCTTAATGGCCGGAGAAGAGACTCAGTACTTC.

The CDR3 protein is CASSSPPRKSEAFF. The CDR3 bases are TGTGCCAGCAGCTCCCCCCCGAGGAAGAGTGAAGCTTTCTTT. This chain uses TRBV13 with TRBJ1-1; unclear D gene. This CDR3 is built from 14 residues. V lost 4 bases and J lost 7, with 16 bases in between. Per germline, CDR1 PRHDT and CDR2 FYEKMQ (reference sequence).

This chain links TRBV7-9 with TRBJ1-6, with TRBD1 as a possible D gene (5 bases). Between the trimmed V and J ends, which lost 3 bases and 13 bases, there was a span of 13 bases. This CDR3 is built from 13 residues. Germline V gene lookup returns CDR1 SEHNR and CDR2 FQNEAQ (reference sequence). Here the CDR3 reads CASSFDSTTPLHF. CDR3 nucleotides: TGTGCCAGCAGCTTTGACAGCACTACCCCCCTCCACTTT. Together with reference TRBV7-9 and TRBJ1-6, the CDR3 gives the full variable domain: DTGVSQNPRHKITKRGQNVTFRCDPISEHNRLYWYRQTLGQGPEFLTYFQNEAQLEKSRLLSDRFSAERPKGSFSTLEIQRTEQGDSAMYLCASSFDSTTPLHFGNGTRLTVT.

The genes are TRBV11-3 and TRBJ2-3; D gene unclear. Per the germline V gene, CDR1 is SGHNT and CDR2 is YENEEA. V was pared by 8 bases and J by 4 bases, with 7 bases between. This CDR3 has 11 residues. This CDR3 reads CASGQADTQYF. The CDR3 DNA follows: TGTGCCAGCGGCCAGGCAGATACGCAGTATTTT.

The chain uses TRBV7-2 and TRBJ2-7; 7 bases fit TRBD1. CDR3 size: 14 residues. Germline-derived CDR1 and CDR2 are SGHTA and FQGNSA. V was clipped by 5 bases and J by 0 bases; unmatched bases: 4. Written as DNA, the CDR3 is TGTGCCAGCAGCCCGACAGGGATCTCCTACGAGCAGTACTTC. Protein sequence: CASSPTGISYEQYF.